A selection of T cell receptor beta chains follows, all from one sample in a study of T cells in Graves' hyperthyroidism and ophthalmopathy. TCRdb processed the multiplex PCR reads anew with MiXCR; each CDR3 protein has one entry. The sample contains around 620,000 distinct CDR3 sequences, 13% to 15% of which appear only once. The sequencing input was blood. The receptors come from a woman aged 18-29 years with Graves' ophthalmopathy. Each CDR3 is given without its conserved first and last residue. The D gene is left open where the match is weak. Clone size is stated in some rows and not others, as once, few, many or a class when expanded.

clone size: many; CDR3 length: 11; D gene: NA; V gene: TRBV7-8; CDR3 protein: ASSLTTASEAF
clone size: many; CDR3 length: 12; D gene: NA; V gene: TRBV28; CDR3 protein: ASTLGRGDQPQH
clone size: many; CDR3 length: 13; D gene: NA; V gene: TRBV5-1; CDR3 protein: ASSLEGDSNNEQF
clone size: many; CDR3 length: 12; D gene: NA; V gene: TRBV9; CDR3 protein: ASSVGRSNQPQH
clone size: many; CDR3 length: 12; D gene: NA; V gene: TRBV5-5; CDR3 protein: ASNRDAVPNEQF
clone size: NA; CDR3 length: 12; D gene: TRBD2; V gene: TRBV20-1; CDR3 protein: SASLAGGPGELF
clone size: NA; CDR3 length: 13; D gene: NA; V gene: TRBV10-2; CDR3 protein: ASSEWVAGGETQY
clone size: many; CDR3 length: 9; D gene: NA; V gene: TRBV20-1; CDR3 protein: SVYFYNEQF
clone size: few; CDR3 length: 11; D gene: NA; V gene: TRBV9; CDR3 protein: ASRYPWKETQY
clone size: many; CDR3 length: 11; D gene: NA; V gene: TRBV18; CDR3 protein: ASSPISTDTQY
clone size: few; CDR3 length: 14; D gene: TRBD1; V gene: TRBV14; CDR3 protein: ASSPYLSGTGNEQF
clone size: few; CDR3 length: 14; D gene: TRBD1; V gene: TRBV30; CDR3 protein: AWSGTGLSSGNTIY
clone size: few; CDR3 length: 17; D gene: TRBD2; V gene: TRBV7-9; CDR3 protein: ASSERSGLGVPISETQY
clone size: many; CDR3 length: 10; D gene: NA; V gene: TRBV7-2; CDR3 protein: ASSLMRDEQF
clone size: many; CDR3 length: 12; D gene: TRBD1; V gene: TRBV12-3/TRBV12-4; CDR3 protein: ASSLGQGGTEAF
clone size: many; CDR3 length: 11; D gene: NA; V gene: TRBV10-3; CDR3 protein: AISPGQNYGYT
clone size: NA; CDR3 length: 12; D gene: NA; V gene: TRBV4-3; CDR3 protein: ASSQAFPGYEQY
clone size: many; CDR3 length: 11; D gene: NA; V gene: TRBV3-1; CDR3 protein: ASSQEERTEAF
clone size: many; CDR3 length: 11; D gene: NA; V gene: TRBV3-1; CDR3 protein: ASSQGGDETQY
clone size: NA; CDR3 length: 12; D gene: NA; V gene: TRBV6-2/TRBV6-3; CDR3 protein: ASSYGGAPYGYT
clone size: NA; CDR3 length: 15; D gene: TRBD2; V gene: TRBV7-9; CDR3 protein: ASSTPGAGVDTGELF
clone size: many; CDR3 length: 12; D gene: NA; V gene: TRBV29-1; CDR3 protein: SVGQGALNQPQH
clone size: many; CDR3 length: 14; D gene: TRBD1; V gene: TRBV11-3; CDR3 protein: ASSPRTGRLNTEAF
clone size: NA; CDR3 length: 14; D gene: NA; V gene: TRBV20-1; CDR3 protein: SARDNAASGANVLT
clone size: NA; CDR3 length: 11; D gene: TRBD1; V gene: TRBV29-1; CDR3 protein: SAGDSLTGELF
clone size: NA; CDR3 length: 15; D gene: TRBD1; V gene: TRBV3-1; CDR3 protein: ASSSSLGTGRFHEQY
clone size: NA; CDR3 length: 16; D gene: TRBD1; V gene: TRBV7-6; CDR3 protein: ASSLAHGQGTNYYEQY
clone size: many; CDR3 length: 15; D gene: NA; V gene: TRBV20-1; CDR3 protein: SARDLRQYYSNQPQH
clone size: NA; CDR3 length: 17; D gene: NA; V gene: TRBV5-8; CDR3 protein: ASSLEGPILGYSNQPQH
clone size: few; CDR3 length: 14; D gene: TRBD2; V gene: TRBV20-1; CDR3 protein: SASWLAGLWADTQY
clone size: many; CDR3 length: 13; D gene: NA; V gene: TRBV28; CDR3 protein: ASSSAGRLNTEAF
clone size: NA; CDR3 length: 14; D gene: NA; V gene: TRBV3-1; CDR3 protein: ASSHGGASWSYEQY
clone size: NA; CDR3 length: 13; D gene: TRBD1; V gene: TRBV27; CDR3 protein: ASSPRTGGVGEQF
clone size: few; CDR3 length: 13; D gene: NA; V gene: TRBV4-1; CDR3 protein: ASSPFQLMTYEQY
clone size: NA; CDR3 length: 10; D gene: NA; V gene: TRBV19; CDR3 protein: ASASWAGEQY
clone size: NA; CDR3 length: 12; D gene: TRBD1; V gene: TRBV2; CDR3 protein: ASQDSGGQETQY
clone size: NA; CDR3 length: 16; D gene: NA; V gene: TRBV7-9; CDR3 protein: ASSLAQTPGGQIGGYT
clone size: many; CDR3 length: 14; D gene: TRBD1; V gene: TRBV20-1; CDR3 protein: SARQGAGQGGHGYT
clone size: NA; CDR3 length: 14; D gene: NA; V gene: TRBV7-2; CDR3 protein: ASSWNSRGNTGELF
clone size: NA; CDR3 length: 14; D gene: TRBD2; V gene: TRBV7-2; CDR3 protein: ASSLELAETTDTQY
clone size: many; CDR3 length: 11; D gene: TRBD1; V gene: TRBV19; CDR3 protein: ASSTMGQLSQH
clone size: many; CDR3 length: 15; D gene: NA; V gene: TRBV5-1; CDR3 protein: ASSLAIGPLTQETQY
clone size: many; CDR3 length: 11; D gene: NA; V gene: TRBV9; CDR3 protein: ASSGPEGETQY
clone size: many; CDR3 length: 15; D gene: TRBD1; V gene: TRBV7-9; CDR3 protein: ASSSDPGQGLNTEAF
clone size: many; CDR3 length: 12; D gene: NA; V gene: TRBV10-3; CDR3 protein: AISDRDTSYEQY
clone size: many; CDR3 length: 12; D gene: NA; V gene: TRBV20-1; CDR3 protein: SARRFSGRHEQY
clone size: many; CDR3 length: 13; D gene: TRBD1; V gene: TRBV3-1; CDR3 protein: ASSGRDRASYEQY
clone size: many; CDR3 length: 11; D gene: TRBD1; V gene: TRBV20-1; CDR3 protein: SAPGQGASPLH
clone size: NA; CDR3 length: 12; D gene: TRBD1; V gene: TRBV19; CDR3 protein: ASSPRGLGNTIY
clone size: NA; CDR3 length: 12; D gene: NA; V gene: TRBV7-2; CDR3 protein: ASSVAGGGNEQY
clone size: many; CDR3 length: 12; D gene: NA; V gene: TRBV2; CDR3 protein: ASSIQGQYNEQF
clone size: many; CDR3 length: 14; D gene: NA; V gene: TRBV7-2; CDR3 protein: ASSSVPPPDTDTQY
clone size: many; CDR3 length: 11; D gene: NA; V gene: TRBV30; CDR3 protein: AWSVRSNQPQH
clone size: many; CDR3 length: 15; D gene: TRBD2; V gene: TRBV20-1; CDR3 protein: SATGTSGTGEKLIQY